This T cell receptor beta chain stems from a study of response to subunit inactivated influenza vaccine. The J segment lost 6 bases and the V segment lost 4 bases, leaving 7 bases of the junction unmatched. Looked up from germline, CDR1 is SGDLS and CDR2 is YYNGEE. The CDR3 consists of 14 residues. Study findings and constraints: New T cells are recruited in small numbers by each seasonal influenza vaccination, according to the authors' suggestion.

MiXCR was run by TCRdb on the RT-PCR reads, yielding one entry per CDR3 protein. Of hundreds of thousands of distinct CDR3 sequences in the sample, approximately 14% were seen once. Concerning this clonotype itself: Its antigen remains unknown.

The TCR comes from a man in his fifties or sixties who received an inactivated influenza vaccine. The gene calls are TRBV9 and TRBJ1-5, with 7 bases that match TRBD1. The source was PBMCs from blood, collected 12 days after vaccination. This CDR3 is CASSPGGGPQPQHF. CDR3 in DNA: TGTGCCAGCAGCCCAGGGGGGGGCCCTCAGCCCCAGCATTTT.